A selection of T cell receptor beta chains follows, all from one sample in a study of T cells after posttransplantation cyclophosphamide. Assay used: immunoSEQ multiplex PCR; TCRdb lists only in-frame clones, some missing. The sample holds under 20,000 clones, over 80% seen once. Sequencing was carried out using memory CD4+ T cells sorted from blood. These receptor sequences come from a man aged 25 to 40 in good health and a related stem cell transplant donor. Both conserved end residues are part of each CDR3. A D gene is named only where the DNA matches it firmly. Size is stated for part of the rows, as once, few or many counts, or as a class when the clone is expanded.

length	D	size	V	J	CDR3	DNA
12	-	-	TRBV5-4	TRBJ2-5	CASSGGGETQYF	TGTGCCAGCAGCGGGGGCGGGGAGACCCAGTACTTC
18	TRBD1	-	TRBV7-8	TRBJ2-5	CASSLAGFGAGGLETQYF	TGTGCCAGCAGCTTAGCGGGCTTTGGGGCAGGGGGCTTGGAGACCCAGTACTTC
17	TRBD2	-	TRBV27	TRBJ2-3	CASSLLGEAGVTDTQYF	TGTGCCAGCAGTTTATTGGGCGAAGCGGGGGTCACAGATACGCAGTATTTT
15	TRBD1	-	TRBV2	TRBJ2-7	CASSAQTGTGHEQYF	TGTGCCAGCAGCGCCCAAACCGGGACAGGACACGAGCAGTACTTC
15	-	-	TRBV9	TRBJ1-4	CASSDGLLRDEKLFF	TGTGCCAGCAGCGATGGTCTCCTTCGGGATGAAAAACTGTTTTTT
16	-	-	TRBV9	TRBJ1-2	CASDTWYSRKIYGYTF	TGTGCCAGCGACACCTGGTACTCAAGAAAGATCTATGGCTACACCTTC
11	-	-	TRBV20-1	TRBJ2-7	CSARQAREQYF	TGCAGTGCTCGCCAGGCGCGCGAGCAGTACTTC
22	TRBD1	-	TRBV19	TRBJ2-1	CASTPRRTGANKASIYYNEQFF	TGTGCCAGTACCCCGCGGCGGACAGGGGCCAACAAAGCTAGTATTTACTACAATGAGCAGTTCTTC
12	-	-	TRBV7-2	TRBJ1-2	CASSSQVPGYTF	TGTGCCAGCAGCTCACAGGTCCCTGGCTACACCTTC
13	TRBD1	-	TRBV14	TRBJ2-7	CASQQGVVSEQYF	TGTGCCAGCCAACAGGGGGTTGTTTCCGAGCAGTACTTC
16	TRBD1	-	TRBV7-2	TRBJ2-1	CASSQSGTGDYNEQFF	TGTGCCAGCAGTCAAAGCGGGACAGGGGACTACAATGAGCAGTTCTTC
18	-	-	TRBV7-9	TRBJ2-1	CASSPLALTIAGKNEQFF	TGTGCCAGCAGCCCCCTAGCCCTAACTATTGCGGGGAAGAATGAGCAGTTCTTC
18	-	few	TRBV25-1	TRBJ2-6	CASSEWDGSSSGANVLTF	TGTGCCAGCAGTGAATGGGATGGGAGTTCCTCTGGGGCCAACGTCCTGACTTTC
17	TRBD2	-	TRBV5-6	TRBJ2-5	CASSPSGTRGPQETQYF	TGTGCCAGCAGCCCTTCCGGGACTAGGGGCCCCCAAGAGACCCAGTACTTC
15	-	-	TRBV4-3	TRBJ1-5	CASSQEVRSNQPQHF	TGCGCCAGCAGCCAAGAGGTCAGAAGCAATCAGCCCCAGCATTTT
17	TRBD1	-	TRBV5-1	TRBJ2-3	CASSADGGTGRTDTQYF	TGCGCCAGCAGCGCGGATGGGGGGACAGGGAGGACAGATACGCAGTATTTT
14	TRBD1	-	TRBV18	TRBJ1-1	CASSPLEGATEAFF	TGTGCCAGCTCACCCTTAGAGGGGGCAACTGAAGCTTTCTTT
13	-	-	TRBV19	TRBJ1-6	CASSAAGYSPLHF	TGTGCCAGTAGTGCGGCTGGCTATTCACCCCTCCACTTT
15	TRBD1	-	TRBV12-5	TRBJ1-5	CASGLGTGSNQPQHF	TGTGCTAGTGGCTTGGGGACAGGATCTAATCAGCCCCAGCATTTT
11	-	-	TRBV19	TRBJ2-3	CASSILDTQYF	TGTGCCAGTAGTATCCTGGATACGCAGTATTTT
16	-	few	TRBV7-6	TRBJ1-6	CASSPAAGLKNSPLHF	TGTGCCAGCAGCCCCGCGGCAGGGTTAAAGAATTCACCCCTCCACTTT
13	-	-	TRBV6-6	TRBJ2-7	CASSLGVSYEQYF	TGTGCCAGCAGCTTAGGGGTCTCCTACGAGCAGTACTTC
16	TRBD1	-	TRBV7-9	TRBJ1-5	CASSRSVGQSNQPQHF	TGTGCCAGCAGCCGGAGTGTGGGACAGAGCAATCAGCCCCAGCATTTT
16	-	few	TRBV7-6	TRBJ2-6	CASSQEQSSGANVLTF	TGTGCCAGCAGCCAAGAACAGAGCTCTGGGGCCAACGTCCTGACTTTC
17	-	-	TRBV7-3	TRBJ2-1	CASSLNGRGAGSNEQFF	TGTGCCAGCAGCTTAAACGGTCGGGGGGCAGGGAGCAATGAGCAGTTCTTC
13	-	-	TRBV7-3	TRBJ2-6	CASSSSGANVLTF	TGTGCCAGCAGCTCCAGTGGGGCCAACGTCCTGACTTTC
14	-	few	TRBV7-9	TRBJ2-7	CASSLGGTLYEQYF	TGTGCCAGCAGCCTTGGCGGGACCCTCTACGAGCAGTACTTC
14	-	-	TRBV2	TRBJ1-6	CAGKVWGGGSPLHF	TGTGCCGGAAAGGTGTGGGGGGGCGGTTCACCCCTCCACTTT
13	-	-	TRBV6-5	TRBJ2-7	CASSRTESYEQYF	TGTGCCAGCAGCCGGACAGAGTCCTACGAGCAGTACTTC
14	-	-	TRBV14	TRBJ1-1	CASSPGQLNTEAFF	TGTGCCAGCAGCCCGGGACAACTGAACACTGAAGCTTTCTTT
16	TRBD1	-	TRBV7-2	TRBJ2-7	CASSLGWGTGGGEQYF	TGTGCCAGCAGCTTAGGTTGGGGGACAGGGGGTGGCGAGCAGTACTTC
17	TRBD2	few	TRBV9	TRBJ2-1	CASSLGNLGSGGNEQFF	TGTGCCAGCAGCTTAGGAAACTTGGGTAGCGGGGGAAATGAGCAGTTCTTC
14	-	-	TRBV19	TRBJ2-6	CASRRNSGANVLTF	TGTGCCAGTAGGCGGAATTCTGGGGCCAACGTCCTGACTTTC
15	TRBD1	-	TRBV7-6	TRBJ2-2	CASSRTGINTGELFF	TGTGCCAGCAGCCGGACAGGGATAAACACCGGGGAGCTGTTTTTT
13	-	once	TRBV6-1	TRBJ1-5	CASSGQYNQPQHF	TGTGCCAGCAGTGGACAGTACAATCAGCCCCAGCATTTT
17	TRBD1	-	TRBV5-5	TRBJ1-6	CASSLGGDSSYNSPLHF	TGTGCCAGCAGCTTGGGTGGGGACAGCTCCTATAATTCACCCCTCCACTTT
18	-	-	TRBV18	TRBJ2-7	CASSPPRGRDRNIYEQYF	TGTGCCAGCTCACCACCGCGGGGCCGGGACAGAAACATCTACGAGCAGTACTTC